Sequencing of this T cell receptor beta chain was carried out in a study of blood T cell repertoires in COVID-19. Authors' methods: Cell counts per sample came from amplifying reference gene primers. Clones were sequenced by immunoSEQ multiplex PCR, and TCRdb holds only the in-frame ones, with some missing. From that table come the V and J calls and clone size; the DNA was used to work out D and trimming. This sample carries 250,000 to 350,000 clones, roughly 89% of them seen once, and the ten largest clones take approximately 4.3%. This study enrolled people aged 18 to 89 from approximately 25 US geographic areas. The ends were cut back, 3 bases at V and 3 bases at J, with 11 bases in the middle. The CDR3 runs 15 residues. Germline loops: CDR1 LNHDA, CDR2 SQIVND (reference sequence).

The receptor was derived from a young woman with acute COVID-19. Input material: PBMCs or T cells enriched from blood (not recorded which). The chain carries TRBV19 and TRBJ2-2, with unresolved D. The CDR3 DNA is TGTGCCAGTAGTATCGAGACACTTTACACCGGGGAGCTGTTTTTT. The encoded protein is CASSIETLYTGELFF.